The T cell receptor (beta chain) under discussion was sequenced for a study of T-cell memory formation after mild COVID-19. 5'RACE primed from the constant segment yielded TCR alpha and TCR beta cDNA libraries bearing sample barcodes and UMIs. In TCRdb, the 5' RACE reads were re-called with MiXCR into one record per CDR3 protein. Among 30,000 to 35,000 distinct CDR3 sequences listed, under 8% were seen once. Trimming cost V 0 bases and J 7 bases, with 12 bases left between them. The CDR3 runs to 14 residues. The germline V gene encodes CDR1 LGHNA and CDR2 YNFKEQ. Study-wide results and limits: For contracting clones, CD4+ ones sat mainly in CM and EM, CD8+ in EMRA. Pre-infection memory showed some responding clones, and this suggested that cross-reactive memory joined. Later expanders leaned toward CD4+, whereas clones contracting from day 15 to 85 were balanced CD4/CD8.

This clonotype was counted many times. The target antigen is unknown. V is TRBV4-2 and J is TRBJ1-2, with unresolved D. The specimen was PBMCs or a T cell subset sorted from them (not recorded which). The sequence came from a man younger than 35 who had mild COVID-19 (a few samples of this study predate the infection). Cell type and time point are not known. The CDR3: CASSQENADGGYTF. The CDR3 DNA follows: TGTGCCAGCAGCCAAGAGAACGCGGACGGTGGCTACACCTTC.